The present T cell receptor beta chain was sequenced within a study of T cell responses to AZD1222 COVID-19 vaccine (dated by TCRdb to about 2021). With respect to the entire study: AZD1222 recipients with second doses at about 4 weeks or about 12 weeks were pooled, because spike-specific TCR depth and breadth did not differ between schedules. A total of more than 230 trial participants underwent TCR sequencing, of whom roughly 210 had received two doses of AZD1222 and 26 had received two doses of the MenACWY control vaccine. Trial participants were enrolled by age into subgroups of 18-55, 56-69 and 70-plus years, and 148, 28 and 57 TCR-sequenced participants, respectively, were included in these subgroups. What the research found in general, with its limitations: After two AZD1222 doses, both the breadth and the depth of spike-specific TCRs were significantly higher than at day 0 and than in MenACWY recipients. In the small 56-69-year group, the increase in depth fell short of significance, most likely because of low power. Conclusions about previously exposed vaccinees are limited because only a handful of AZD1222 recipients were SARS-CoV-2 seropositive at baseline. Reportedly, close to half of the unique spike-specific TCRs recognized epitopes lying outside the regions that are mutated in the B.1.351 and B.1.1.7 variants. Participants were mostly white British, with more females than males. The authors suggested clonal diversity may have been underestimated. Because no samples from the day 14 peak response were available, repertoires could be characterized only after the peak T cell response. The whole spike protein was spanned by vaccine-associated CD4 TCRs, and dominant responses were seen in regions 160-218 and 743-854.

The CDR3 regions of human TCRbeta chains were subjected to immunosequencing. The original pipeline was this. TCRs in the repertoires were matched against a reference library of SARS-CoV-2-specific TCRs that had been generated with the MIRA antigen-specificity platform. Breadth meant the fraction of unique TCRs that were SARS-CoV-2-associated, whereas depth meant the fraction of total T cells that were SARS-CoV-2-associated. Using the MIRA data, every spike-specific TCR was mapped to the spike region that the TCR reacted to and assigned to either a CD4 or a CD8 class. Log10-transformed breadth and depth values were compared by one-way ANOVA with Sidak's multiple comparisons tests. This is the immuneACCESS table as TCRdb keeps it, with only in-frame sequences that have V and J called. A part of the clones is gone; compared with another copy, unresolved V genes explain less than half, and the rest is unexplained. The V and J calls and clone size are taken from that table; D and trimming were inferred from the DNA. Here the sample has roughly 99,000 clones; more than 70% occur a single time. In total, the top ten clones hold less than 8% of the sample.

The time point tag for this specimen amounts to: baseline before first vaccination. Vaccinee samples came from UK trials COV001 and COV002, including a single-blind randomized controlled phase 2/3 trial of AZD1222 (ChAdOx1 nCoV-19) in healthy adults. For TCRbeta chain sequencing, PBMC samples were collected from trial participants at day 0 and at day 28 after the second dose. CDR1 and CDR2 are drawn from the germline V gene (reference sequence): GTSNPN, SVGIG. The trim is 0 bases for V and 6 bases for J, with a gap of 9 bases between the germline ends. Including cysteine and phenylalanine, the CDR3 has 13 amino acids. The kept DNA is CDR3 alone, 39 bases in frame from the first base. Regarding this clone: Its antigen target is currently unknown. Base qualities are not provided; no much larger clone lies one nucleotide away.

The sequence was collected from an adult in good health. The sample here was peripheral blood, taken on day 0 of AZD1222 vaccination. The sequence is built from TRBV30 and TRBJ2-1; the D segment cannot be called with confidence. CDR3 reads: CAWSVPSTNEQFF. In nucleotide form, the sequence is TGTGCCTGGAGTGTACCGTCGACCAATGAGCAGTTCTTC.